The source of this TCR beta chain is a study of T cell responses to AZD1222 COVID-19 vaccine. Clones were sequenced by immunoSEQ multiplex PCR, and TCRdb holds only the in-frame ones, with some missing. The profile shows about 110,000 clones, about 91% of them singletons. General observations from the study: Nearly half of spike-specific TCRs reportedly target unmutated variant regions. Donors skewed white British and female; clonal diversity was possibly underestimated. Seropositivity was recorded at baseline in only a handful of AZD1222 recipients.

V was cut by 1 base and J by 3 bases, with 10 bases left in between. Germline CDR1 and CDR2: SGHAT and FQNNGV. The CDR3 extends over 14 amino acids. Regarding this clone: Its target is unknown.

J is TRBJ2-7 and V is TRBV11-2; unclear D gene. This specimen was peripheral blood, taken on day 0 of AZD1222 vaccination. The receptor was isolated from an adult in good health. In DNA, the CDR3 is TGTGCCAGCAGCTTAGCTCCGAACGACTACGAGCAGTACTTC. Protein: CASSLAPNDYEQYF.